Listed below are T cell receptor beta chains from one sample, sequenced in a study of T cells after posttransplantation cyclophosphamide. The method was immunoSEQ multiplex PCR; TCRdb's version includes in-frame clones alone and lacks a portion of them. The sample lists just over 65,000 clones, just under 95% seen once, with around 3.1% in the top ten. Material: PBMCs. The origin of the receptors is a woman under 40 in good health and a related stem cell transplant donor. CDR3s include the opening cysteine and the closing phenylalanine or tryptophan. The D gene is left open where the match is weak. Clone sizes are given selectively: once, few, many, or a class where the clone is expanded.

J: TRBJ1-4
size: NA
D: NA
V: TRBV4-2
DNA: TGTGCCAGCAGCCAAGATTCTCAGGACACCATTTTT
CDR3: CASSQDSQDTIF

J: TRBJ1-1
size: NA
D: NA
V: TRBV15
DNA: TGTGCCACCAGCAGCCCACTTACGAACACTGAAGCTTTCTTT
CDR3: CATSSPLTNTEAFF

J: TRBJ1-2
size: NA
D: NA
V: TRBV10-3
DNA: TGTGCCGTCAGGGTCGTCTTAGGGGCGAACTATGGCTACACCTTC
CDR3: CAVRVVLGANYGYTF

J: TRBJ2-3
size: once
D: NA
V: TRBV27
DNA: TGTGCCAGCAGTTCTGACCCTCTTGGGACAGATACGCAGTATTTT
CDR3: CASSSDPLGTDTQYF

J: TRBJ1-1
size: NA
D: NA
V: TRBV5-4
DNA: TGTGCCAGCAGCTCACGGTCGAGAACAGGGACTGAAGCTTTCTTT
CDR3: CASSSRSRTGTEAFF

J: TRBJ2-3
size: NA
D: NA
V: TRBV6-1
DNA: TGTGCCAGCAGTGAAGTCAGAGGGGTTGGCACAGATACGCAGTATTTT
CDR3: CASSEVRGVGTDTQYF

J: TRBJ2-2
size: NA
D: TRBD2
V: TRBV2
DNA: TGTGCCAGCAGTGCAAATAGCGGGGGGGCAGGGACCGGGGAGCTGTTTTTT
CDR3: CASSANSGGAGTGELFF

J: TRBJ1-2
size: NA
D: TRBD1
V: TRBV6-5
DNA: TGTGCCAGCGGCAGACAGGGAGTCTATGGCTACACCTTC
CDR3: CASGRQGVYGYTF

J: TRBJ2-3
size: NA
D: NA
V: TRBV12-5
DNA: TGTGCTAGTGGTTTGGCTCTAGCGACGGGAACAGATACGCAGTATTTT
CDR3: CASGLALATGTDTQYF

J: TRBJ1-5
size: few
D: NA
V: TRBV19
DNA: TGTGCCAGTAGTATGGCGGCGACTTATAGCAATCAGCCCCAGCATTTT
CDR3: CASSMAATYSNQPQHF

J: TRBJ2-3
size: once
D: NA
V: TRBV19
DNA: TGTGCCAGTAGTAGGCTAGCCGAGGGGGTCGATACGCAGTATTTT
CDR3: CASSRLAEGVDTQYF

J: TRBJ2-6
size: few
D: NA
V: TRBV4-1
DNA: TGCGCCAGCAGCCAAGAAGCGTCCTCTGGGGCCAACGTCCTGACTTTC
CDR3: CASSQEASSGANVLTF

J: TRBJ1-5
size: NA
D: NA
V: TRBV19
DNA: TGTGCCAGTAGTAGTCGGGTAAAACAGCCCCAGCATTTT
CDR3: CASSSRVKQPQHF

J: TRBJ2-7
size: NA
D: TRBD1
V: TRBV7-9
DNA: TGTGCCAGCAGCTTAGGACAGGGGGCCTACGAGCAGTACTTC
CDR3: CASSLGQGAYEQYF

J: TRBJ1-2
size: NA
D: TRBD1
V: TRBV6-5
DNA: TGTGCCAGCACCTTCGACAGGGCTAACTATGGCTACACCTTC
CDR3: CASTFDRANYGYTF

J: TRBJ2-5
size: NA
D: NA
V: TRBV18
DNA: TGTGCCAGCTCACCAGCAGGGGCCCGAGAGACCCAGTACTTC
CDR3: CASSPAGARETQYF

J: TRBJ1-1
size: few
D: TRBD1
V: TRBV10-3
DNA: TGTGCCATCAGTGCGGGGGGCAGGGGGTCGGGGGCTGAAGCTTTCTTT
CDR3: CAISAGGRGSGAEAFF

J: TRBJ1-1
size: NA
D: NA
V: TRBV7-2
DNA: TGTGCCAGCAGCAAGGACCGGTACACTGAAGCTTTCTTT
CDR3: CASSKDRYTEAFF

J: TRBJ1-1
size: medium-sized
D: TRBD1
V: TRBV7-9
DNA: TGTGCCAGCAGCTTGGAGACAGGGTCAGGTGAAGCTTTCTTT
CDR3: CASSLETGSGEAFF

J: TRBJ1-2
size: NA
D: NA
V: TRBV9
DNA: TGTGCCAGCAGCGTAGATCACAGGGACGGGGGCTACACCTTC
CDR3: CASSVDHRDGGYTF

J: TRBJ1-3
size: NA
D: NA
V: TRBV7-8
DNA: TGTGCCAGCAGCTTAGCCGAGTTTTCTGGAAACACCATATATTTT
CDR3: CASSLAEFSGNTIYF

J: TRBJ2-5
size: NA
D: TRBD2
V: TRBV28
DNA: TGTGCCAGCAGATCCGGGACTAGCACAGAGACCCAGTACTTC
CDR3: CASRSGTSTETQYF

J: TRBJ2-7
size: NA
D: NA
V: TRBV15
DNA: TGTGCCACCAGCGAGGGGGGGAGGTCCCTAAAAGGTTACGAGCAGTACTTC
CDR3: CATSEGGRSLKGYEQYF

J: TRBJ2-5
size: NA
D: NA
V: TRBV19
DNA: TGTGCCAGTAGTATAGTTGCCAGGGGCGAGACCCAGTACTTC
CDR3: CASSIVARGETQYF

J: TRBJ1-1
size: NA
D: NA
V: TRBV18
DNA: TGTGCCAGCTCACCAAGCTCCGGGATCGGTGCTTTCTTT
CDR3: CASSPSSGIGAFF

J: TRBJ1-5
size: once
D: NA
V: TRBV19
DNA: TGTGCCAGTAGTATAGTGTGGACAGCCCCTAGCAATCAGCCCCAGCATTTT
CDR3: CASSIVWTAPSNQPQHF

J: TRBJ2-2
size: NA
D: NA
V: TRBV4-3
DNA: TGCGCCAGCAGCCAAGTTGGCGGCAGGGCCCCCACCGGGGAGCTGTTTTTT
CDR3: CASSQVGGRAPTGELFF

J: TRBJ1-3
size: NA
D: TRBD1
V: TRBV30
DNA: TGTGCCTACCAATCTCCGGGACAGGGTGTAATCTCTGGAAACACCATATATTTT
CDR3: CAYQSPGQGVISGNTIYF

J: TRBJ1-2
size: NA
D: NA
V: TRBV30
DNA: TGTGCCTGGATGGGCAGTCCTAACTATGGCTACACCTTC
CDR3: CAWMGSPNYGYTF

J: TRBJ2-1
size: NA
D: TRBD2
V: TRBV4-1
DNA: TGCGCCAGCAGCCAAGCGGCGGGGGTCTACAATGAGCAGTTCTTC
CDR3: CASSQAAGVYNEQFF

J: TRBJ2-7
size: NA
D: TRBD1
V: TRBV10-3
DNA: TGTGCCATCAGTGAAGGGGGACAGAGCTCCTACGAGCAGTACTTC
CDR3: CAISEGGQSSYEQYF

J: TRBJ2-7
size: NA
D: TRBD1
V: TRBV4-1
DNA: TGCGCCAGCAGCCAGAGGACAGGGCGAAACGAGCAGTACTTC
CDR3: CASSQRTGRNEQYF

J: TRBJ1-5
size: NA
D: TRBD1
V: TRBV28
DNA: TGTGCCAGCACCCCGGGACAGGGGACTCAGCCCCAGCATTTT
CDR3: CASTPGQGTQPQHF

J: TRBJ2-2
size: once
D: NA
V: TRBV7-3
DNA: TGTGCCAGCAGCTTAAGGGGGACAAAGAACACCGGGGAGCTGTTTTTT
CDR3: CASSLRGTKNTGELFF

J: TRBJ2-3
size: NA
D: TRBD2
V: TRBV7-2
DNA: TGTGCCAGCAGACGAACTAGCGGGGGGACCAGTGATACGCAGTATTTT
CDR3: CASRRTSGGTSDTQYF

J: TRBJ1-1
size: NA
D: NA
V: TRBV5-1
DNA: TGCGCCAGCAGCTTTCAGGGAGACACTGAAGCTTTCTTT
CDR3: CASSFQGDTEAFF

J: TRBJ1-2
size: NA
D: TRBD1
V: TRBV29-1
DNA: TGCAGCGTTGATCCGGGACAGGGACTAGGTGGCTACACCTTC
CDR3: CSVDPGQGLGGYTF

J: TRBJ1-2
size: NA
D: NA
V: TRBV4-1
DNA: TGCGCCAGCAGCCAAGAAACCGGAGGCTACACCTTC
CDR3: CASSQETGGYTF

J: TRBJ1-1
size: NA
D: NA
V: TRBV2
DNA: TGTGCCAGCAGGGGGGCCTCGGACACTGAAGCTTTCTTT
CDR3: CASRGASDTEAFF

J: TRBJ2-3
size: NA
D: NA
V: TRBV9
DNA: TGTGCCAGCAGCGTAGTAGCGCTACACACAGATACGCAGTATTTT
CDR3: CASSVVALHTDTQYF

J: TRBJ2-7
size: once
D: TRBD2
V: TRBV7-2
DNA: TGTGCCGTCCGCGGGGGGGCCTTCGAGCAGTACTTC
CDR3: CAVRGGAFEQYF

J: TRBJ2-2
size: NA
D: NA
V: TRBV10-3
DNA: TGTGCCATCAGTGAGTCGGTCGGGGAGCTGTTTTTT
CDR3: CAISESVGELFF

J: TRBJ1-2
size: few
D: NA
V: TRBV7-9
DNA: TGTGCCAGCACCCCTCCCGGCGACCGGGCATACTATGGCTACACCTTC
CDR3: CASTPPGDRAYYGYTF

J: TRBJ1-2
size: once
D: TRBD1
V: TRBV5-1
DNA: TGCGCCAGCAGCTGGGGACAGGGGACTTATGGCTACACCTTC
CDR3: CASSWGQGTYGYTF

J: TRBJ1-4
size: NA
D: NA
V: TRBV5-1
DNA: TGCGCCAGCAGCGGTGGGAGGGACCCAACTAATGAAAAACTGTTTTTT
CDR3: CASSGGRDPTNEKLFF

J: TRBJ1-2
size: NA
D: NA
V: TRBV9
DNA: TGTGCCAGCAGGAGCTATGGCTACACCTTC
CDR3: CASRSYGYTF

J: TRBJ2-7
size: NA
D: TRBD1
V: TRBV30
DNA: TGTGCCTGGAGTCAGGGACAGACCTACGAGCAGTACTTC
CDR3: CAWSQGQTYEQYF

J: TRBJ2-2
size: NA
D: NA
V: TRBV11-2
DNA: TGTGCCAGCAGCTTAATCAAGGGGAACACCGGGGAGCTGTTTTTT
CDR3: CASSLIKGNTGELFF

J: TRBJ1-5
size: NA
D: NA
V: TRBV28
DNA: TGTGCCAGCAGTTTGACGAGACAGTATAGCAATCAGCCCCAGCATTTT
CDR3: CASSLTRQYSNQPQHF

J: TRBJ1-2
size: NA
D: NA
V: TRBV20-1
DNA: TGCAGTGCTAGCCACGGCTATGGCTACACCTTC
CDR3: CSASHGYGYTF

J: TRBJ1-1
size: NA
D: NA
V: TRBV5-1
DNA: TGCGCCAGCAGCTACCTTGGGCAGTCGGGGACTGAAGCTTTCTTT
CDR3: CASSYLGQSGTEAFF

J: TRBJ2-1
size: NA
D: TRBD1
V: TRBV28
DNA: TGTGCCAGCAAGATGACAGGGGTGGTTCTGTTCTTC
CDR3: CASKMTGVVLFF

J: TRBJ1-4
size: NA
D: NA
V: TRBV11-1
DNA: TGTGCCAGCAGCTCGCCCGGGAGCGAAAAACTGTTTTTT
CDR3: CASSSPGSEKLFF

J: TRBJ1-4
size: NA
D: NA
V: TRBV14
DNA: TGTGCCAGCAGCCAAGGGACTCTTCTGCTCGGGAATGAAAAACTGTTTTTT
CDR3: CASSQGTLLLGNEKLFF

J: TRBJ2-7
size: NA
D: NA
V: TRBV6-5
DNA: TGTGCCAGCAGTTACTTCGGGGATCACGAGCAGTACTTC
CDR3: CASSYFGDHEQYF